This TCR beta chain originates from a study of T cells in tuberculosis. Study as a whole: The T cells targeted glucose monomycolate, a mycobacterial lipid, via CD1B. Study outcomes and limitations: Low-affinity CD1B-GMM tetramer-binding T cells may have been missed.

V shed 0 bases, J shed 4 bases, and the junction held 5 bases outside the gene matches. In germline, CDR1 is LNHDA, CDR2 SQIVND (reference sequence). The CDR3 loop spans 16 amino acids. After thawing and overnight rest, PBMC were stained with GMM-loaded CD1B tetramer, viability dye and anti-CD3 for sorting. The CD1B tetramers carried C32 glucose monomycolate purified from Rhodococcus equi. PBMC for tetramer sorting were first depleted of CD14-expressing monocytes. Tetramer-negative cells, around 100,000 per donor, were also sorted. Data came from immunoSEQ multiplex PCR; TCRdb stores just in-frame clones and leaves some out. The profile shows some 90,000 clones, about nine tenths of them singletons.

The V and J genes are TRBV19 and TRBJ2-1; 8 positions match TRBD2. The receptor comes from an adult woman with latent tuberculosis. Sequencing was carried out using CD1b-GMM tetramer-negative cells sorted from PBMCs. The CDR3 spells CASSIEAGGPYNEQFF. The CDR3 DNA reads TGTGCCAGTAGTATAGAGGCGGGGGGACCTTACAATGAGCAGTTCTTC.